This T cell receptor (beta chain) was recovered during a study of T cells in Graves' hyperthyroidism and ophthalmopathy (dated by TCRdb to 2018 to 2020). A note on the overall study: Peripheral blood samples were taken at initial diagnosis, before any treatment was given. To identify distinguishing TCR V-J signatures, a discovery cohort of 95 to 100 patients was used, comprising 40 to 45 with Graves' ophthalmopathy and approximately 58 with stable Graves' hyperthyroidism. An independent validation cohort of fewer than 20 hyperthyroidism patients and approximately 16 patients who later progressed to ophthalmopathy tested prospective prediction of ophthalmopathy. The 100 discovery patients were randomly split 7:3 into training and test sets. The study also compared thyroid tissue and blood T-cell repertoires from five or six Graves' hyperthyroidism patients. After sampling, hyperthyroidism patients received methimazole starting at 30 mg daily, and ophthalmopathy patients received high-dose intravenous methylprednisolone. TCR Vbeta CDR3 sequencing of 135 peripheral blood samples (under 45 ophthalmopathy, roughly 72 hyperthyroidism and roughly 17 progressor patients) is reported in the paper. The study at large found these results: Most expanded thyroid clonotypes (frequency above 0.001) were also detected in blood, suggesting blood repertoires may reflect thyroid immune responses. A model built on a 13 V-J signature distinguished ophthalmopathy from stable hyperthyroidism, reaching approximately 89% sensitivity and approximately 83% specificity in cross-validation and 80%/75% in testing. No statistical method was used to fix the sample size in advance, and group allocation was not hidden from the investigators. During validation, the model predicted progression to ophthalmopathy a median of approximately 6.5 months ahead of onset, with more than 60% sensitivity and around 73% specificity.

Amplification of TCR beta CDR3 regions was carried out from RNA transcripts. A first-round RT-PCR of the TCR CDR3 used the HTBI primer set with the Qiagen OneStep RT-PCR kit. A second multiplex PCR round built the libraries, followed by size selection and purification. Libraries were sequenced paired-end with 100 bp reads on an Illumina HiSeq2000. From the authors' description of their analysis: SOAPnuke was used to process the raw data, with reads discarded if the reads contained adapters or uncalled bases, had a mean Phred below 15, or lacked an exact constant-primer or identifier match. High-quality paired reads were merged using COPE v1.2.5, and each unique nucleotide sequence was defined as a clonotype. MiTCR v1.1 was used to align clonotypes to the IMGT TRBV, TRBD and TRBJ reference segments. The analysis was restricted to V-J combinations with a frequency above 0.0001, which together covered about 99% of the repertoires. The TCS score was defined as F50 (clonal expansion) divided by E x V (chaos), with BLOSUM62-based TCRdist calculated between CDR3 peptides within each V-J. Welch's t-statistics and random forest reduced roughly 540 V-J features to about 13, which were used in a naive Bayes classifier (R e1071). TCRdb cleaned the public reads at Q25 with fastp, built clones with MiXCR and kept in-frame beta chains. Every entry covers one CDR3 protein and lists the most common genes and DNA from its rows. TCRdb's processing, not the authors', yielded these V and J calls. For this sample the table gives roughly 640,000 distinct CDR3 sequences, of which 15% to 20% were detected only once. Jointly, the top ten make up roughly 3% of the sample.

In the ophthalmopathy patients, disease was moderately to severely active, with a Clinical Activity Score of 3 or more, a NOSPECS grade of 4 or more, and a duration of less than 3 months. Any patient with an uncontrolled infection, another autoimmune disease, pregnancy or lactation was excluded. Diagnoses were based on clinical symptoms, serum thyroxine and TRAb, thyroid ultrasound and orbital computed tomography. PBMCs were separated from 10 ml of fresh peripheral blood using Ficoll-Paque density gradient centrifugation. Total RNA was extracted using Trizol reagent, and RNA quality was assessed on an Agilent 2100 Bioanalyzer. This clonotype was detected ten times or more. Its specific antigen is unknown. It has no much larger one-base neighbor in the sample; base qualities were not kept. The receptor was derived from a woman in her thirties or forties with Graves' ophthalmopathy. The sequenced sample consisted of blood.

The DNA sequence is given as TGTGCCAGCAGTTTATTTCTTGGTCCCTCCTACGAGCAGTACTTC. The encoded protein is CASSLFLGPSYEQYF. The chain was built from TRBV12-3 or TRBV12-4 and TRBJ2-7; no confident D gene assignment can be made. Trimming removed 2 bases from V and 0 bases from J, leaving 11 bases between the germline ends. Its CDR3 holds 15 amino acids, cysteine through phenylalanine. Just CDR3 DNA is preserved here, 45 bases in frame from base 1.